This T cell receptor (beta chain) is from a study of identical twins (dated by TCRdb to the mid-2010s). Regarding the study in general: TCR alpha and beta repertoires from monozygotic twins, unrelated adults of various ages and cord blood were deep-sequenced to test whether fetal clonotypes persist. To rule out contamination, replicate twin experiments were performed at different times with different library preparation protocols.

V and J lose 4 bases and 5 bases, and a span of 15 bases separates them. The CDR3 has 15 amino acids, counting the end cysteine and phenylalanine. The entry retains the CDR3 DNA only, 45 bases that are in frame from base 1. As encoded in the germline V gene (reference sequence), CDR1 is LGHDT while CDR2 is YNNKEL. In this sample, this clonotype turned up a few times. The target of this receptor is not known. No much larger clonotype is one base removed from it; base qualities were not supplied. Points the paper makes about the study in general: Out-of-frame TCR alpha sharing in monozygotic twins was systematically underestimated by recombination models, whereas sharing between unrelated individuals was in agreement with the recombination models. Because the same donors could not be followed over many years, the conclusions depended on cross-sectional statistical analysis. In beta out-of-frame sequences, excess twin sharing was weaker, because having fewer shared sequences lowered the signal-to-noise ratio. Fewer insertions were carried by abundant cord blood beta clonotypes, a similar but weaker trend appeared in young adult naive repertoires, and no such trend appeared in memory repertoires. Out-of-frame TCR alpha sequences shared between twins showed an excess of low generation-probability sequences compared with coincidental sharing between unrelated individuals. Invariant T cells such as MAIT and iNKT could partly confound zero-insertion analyses, although diverse VJ usage argued against such confounding for most clonotypes.

Every donor was a healthy Caucasian. Libraries were built with 5' RACE. Sequencer: Illumina HiSeq 2000. Template switching added a universal primer binding site, and the final cDNA carried a unique molecular identifier that allowed TCR cDNA molecules to be counted accurately. Specific primers in the conserved constant-segment region were used to synthesize first-strand cDNA for TCR alpha and beta chains. Each cDNA library was double barcoded, with a SMART-Mk sample barcode plus Illumina barcodes, to control for contamination. TruSeq adapter sequences, together with Illumina sample barcodes, were added in two successive PCR steps. TCR alpha and beta cDNA libraries were sequenced on the Illumina HiSeq platform with custom primers. Concerning the study's data processing: Unique molecular identifiers were extracted from raw reads with MiGEC, and CDR3 positions were determined with MiXCR. Recombination models were inferred per individual with the repgenHMM and IGoR tools using an EM algorithm. Shared clonotype analysis was performed with the tcR package in R, normalizing sharing by the product of cloneset sizes. Out-of-frame nonproductive sequences were analyzed to study raw recombination free of thymic and clonal selection effects. TCRdb reprocessed the public reads (quality trimming at Q25 with fastp, clone calling with MiXCR) and kept in-frame beta chains. A single entry per CDR3 protein holds the most common genes and DNA from its merged rows. None of the V and J calls come from the authors' own analysis; TCRdb made them. The sample table holds about 1.7 million distinct CDR3 sequences, of which about 31% were seen once. The ten largest clones add up to 0.25% to 0.3% of the sample.

The receptor's source is a newborn girl in good health. The specimen was cord blood. The V and J genes are TRBV3-1 and TRBJ2-1; confidence is insufficient to name the D gene. The DNA sequence follows: TGTGCCAGCAGCCTCGTGGCAGGCACCAACAATGAGCAGTTCTTC. This translates into CASSLVAGTNNEQFF.